This TCR beta chain was obtained from a study of shared clonotypes between healthy human individuals. Study results and limitations: Shared across a few donors were around 5% of the naive CD4 clonotypes. Collection of samples was limited to blood; tissue repertoires likely differ. Rarefaction analysis demonstrated incomplete sorted-subset sequencing notwithstanding large depth.

In the case of this clone: Its specificity is not known.

The method was immunoSEQ multiplex PCR; TCRdb's version includes in-frame clones alone and lacks a portion of them. In the table there are 2 million to 2.5 million clones, 85% to 95% of which are singletons. Germline-derived CDR1 and CDR2 are MNHNS and SASEGT. The CDR3 has 15 amino acids. The V end lost 2 bases, the J end lost 2 bases, and 13 bases lay between the germline ends. The sequence derives from a man between 18 and 29 years old in good health. Some clones in this sample may be carry-over from other donors' samples. This rearrangement joins TRBV6-1 to TRBJ2-7; D remains ambiguous. Sequencing was done on a sample of naive CD4+ T cells from PBMCs. Subset here: CD45RA+ positively selected. CDR3 nucleotide sequence: TGTGCCAGCAGTGAACGGGCCAGGCCAGCCTACGAGCAGTACTTC. This encodes CASSERARPAYEQYF.